This T cell receptor beta chain originates from a study of cytomegalovirus exposure and HLA in healthy donors. Study-level points and caveats: Rarity characterized most TCR sequences, yet some public TCRs appeared in many donors. Productive rates of about 87% or about 30% were seen for most TCR beta V segments in an earlier analysis. Overall, around 160 TCR beta chains were annotated as cytomegalovirus-associated.

The PCR was carried out with 60 Vbeta primers and 13 Jbeta primers. The data were produced by immunoSEQ multiplex PCR, yet TCRdb's version contains in-frame clones alone and is incomplete. The sample holds about 170,000 clones, over 80% seen once. Trimming stripped 3 bases from V and 5 bases from J, with 18 bases between. There are 15 residues in the CDR3. Germline V gives CDR1 SGHNT, CDR2 YYREEE (reference sequence). Everyone who donated was a healthy bone marrow donor. Notes on this clone: The antigen is unknown.

The sequence was obtained from a boy younger than 10 in good health and CMV-seronegative. V and J are TRBV5-4 and TRBJ2-7; no clear D gene. Input material: PBMCs. This CDR3 reads CASSSGTGVPHEQYF. The CDR3 DNA sequence: TGTGCCAGCAGCTCTGGTACTGGAGTCCCCCACGAGCAGTACTTC. The full variable domain, its missing parts supplied by reference TRBV5-4 and TRBJ2-7, is ETGVTQSPTHLIKTRGQQVTLRCSSQSGHNTVSWYQQALGQGPQFIFQYYREEENGRGNFPPRFSGLQFPNYSSELNVNALELDDSALYLCASSSGTGVPHEQYFGPGTRLTVT.